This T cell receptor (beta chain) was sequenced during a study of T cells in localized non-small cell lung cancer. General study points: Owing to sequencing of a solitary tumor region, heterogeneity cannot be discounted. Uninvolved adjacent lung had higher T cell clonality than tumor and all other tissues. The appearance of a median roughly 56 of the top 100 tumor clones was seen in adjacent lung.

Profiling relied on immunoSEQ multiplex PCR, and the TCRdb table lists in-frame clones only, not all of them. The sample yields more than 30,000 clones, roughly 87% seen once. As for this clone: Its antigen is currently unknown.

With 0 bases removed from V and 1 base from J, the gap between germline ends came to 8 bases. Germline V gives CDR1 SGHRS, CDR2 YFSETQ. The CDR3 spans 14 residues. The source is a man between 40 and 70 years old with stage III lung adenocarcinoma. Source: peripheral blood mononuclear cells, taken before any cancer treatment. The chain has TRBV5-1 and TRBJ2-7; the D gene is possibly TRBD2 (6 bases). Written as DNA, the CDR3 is TGCGCCAGCAGCTTGGTAGCGGCTTCCTACGAGCAGTACTTC. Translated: CASSLVAASYEQYF. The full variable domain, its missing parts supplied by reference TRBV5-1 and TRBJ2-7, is KAGVTQTPRYLIKTRGQQVTLSCSPISGHRSVSWYQQTPGQGLQFLFEYFSETQRNKGNFPGRFSGRQFSNSRSEMNVSTLELGDSALYLCASSLVAASYEQYFGPGTRLTVT.